The 26 T cell receptor beta chains in this list originate from one sample, sequenced in a study of post-analysis software for immune sequencing data. Study-level findings and limits: Patients carried 4 or 5 TRBV segments more frequently than controls did, and TRBV5-6, TRBV5-1 and TRBV20-1 were among them.

cDNA libraries for TCR beta contained unique molecular identifiers. TCRdb reanalysed the PCR reads using MiXCR and keeps one entry per CDR3 protein. The sample shows 820,000 or so distinct CDR3 sequences, around 53% of them seen only once. No antigen has been assigned to these receptors. The sequenced material came from blood. These receptor sequences come from a girl aged 10-17 years with multiple sclerosis.

The V gene is TRBV7-9, the J gene TRBJ2-5; TRBD2 matches at 8 bases. Germline loops: CDR1 SEHNR, CDR2 FQNEAQ (reference sequence). V shed 5 bases and J 5 bases; nucleotides not matched to a gene: 7. This CDR3 region has 14 residues. DNA of the CDR3: TGTGCCAGCAGCCCCCGGGGGGGCGGCGAGACCCAGTACTTC. Amino acid sequence: CASSPRGGGETQYF.

The gene calls are TRBV5-4 and TRBJ2-5; 14 positions agree with TRBD2. Germline-derived CDR1 and CDR2 are SGHNT and YYREEE (reference sequence). The junction had 9 bases not matched to a gene; V was cut back by 0 bases and J by 11 bases. The CDR3 has 16 amino acids. CDR3 protein: CASSLARGLAGVQQYF. The CDR3 DNA reads TGTGCCAGCAGCTTGGCACGGGGACTAGCGGGAGTTCAGCAGTACTTC. The entire variable domain, with the rest obtained from reference TRBV5-4 and TRBJ2-5, is as follows: ETGVTQSPTHLIKTRGQQVTLRCSSQSGHNTVSWYQQALGQGPQFIFQYYREEENGRGNFPPRFSGLQFPNYSSELNVNALELDDSALYLCASSLARGLAGVQQYFGPGTRLLVL.

The rearrangement links TRBV3-1 to TRBJ2-5; 7 bases map to TRBD2. With V trimmed by 1 base and J by 5 bases, 10 bases remained unmatched. Germline CDR1 reads LGHDT; CDR2 reads YNNKEL (reference sequence). The CDR3 is 16 residues long. The CDR3 DNA sequence: TGTGCCAGCAGCCAAGGGGGAGCGGGAACGAGGGAGACCCAGTACTTC. Protein product: CASSQGGAGTRETQYF.

The chain joins TRBV15 to TRBJ2-7; no clear D. The CDR3 sequence is 12 residues long. V was pared by 4 bases and J by 3 bases, with 7 bases between. CDR1 and CDR2 (germline): LNHNV, YYDKDF (reference sequence). The CDR3 coding sequence is TGTGCCACCAGCAAAGACATCTACGAGCAGTACTTC. Translated, it gives CATSKDIYEQYF. Combining the CDR3 with reference TRBV15 and TRBJ2-7 gives the whole variable domain DAMVIQNPRYQVTQFGKPVTLSCSQTLNHNVMYWYQQKSSQAPKLLFHYYDKDFNNEADTPDNFQSRRPNTSFCFLDIRSPGLGDTAMYLCATSKDIYEQYFGPGTRLTVT.

This clonotype has just one count. This chain links TRBV25-1 with TRBJ2-5; D may correspond to TRBD1 or TRBD2 (5 bases each). Judging by the DNA end, TRBJ2-7 fits better; the J call may be wrong. This CDR3 region has 15 residues. The germline V gene has CDR1 MGHDK and CDR2 SYGVNS. As DNA, the CDR3 is TGTGCCAGCAGTTTCTCGGGGCAGGGAGTATACGAGCAGTACTTC. It is translated as CASSFSGQGVYEQYF.

The J gene is TRBJ1-6, the V gene TRBV15; TRBD1 matches 10 bases. V shed 1 base, J shed 9 bases, and the junction held 6 bases outside the gene matches. Germline V gene sequence: CDR1 LNHNV, CDR2 YYDKDF (reference sequence). The CDR3 sequence is 16 residues long. The CDR3 coding sequence is TGTGCCACCAGCAGAGTTCGGACAGGGGGTAGTTCACCCCTCCACTTT. Amino acids: CATSRVRTGGSSPLHF. Full variable domain (remainder filled in from reference TRBV15 and TRBJ1-6): DAMVIQNPRYQVTQFGKPVTLSCSQTLNHNVMYWYQQKSSQAPKLLFHYYDKDFNNEADTPDNFQSRRPNTSFCFLDIRSPGLGDTAMYLCATSRVRTGGSSPLHFGNGTRLTVT.

The chain couples TRBV20-1 to TRBJ2-4, with D tentatively TRBD1 (5 bases). The end of the DNA is better explained by TRBJ2-7, so the J call may be wrong. CDR3 length: 13 amino acids. Per germline, CDR1 DFQATT and CDR2 SNEGSKA (reference sequence). Here the CDR3 reads CSASPDRSYEQYF. For the CDR3, the DNA is TGCAGTGCTAGTCCCGACAGAAGCTACGAGCAGTACTTC.

V is TRBV28 and J is TRBJ1-1, with D unclear. The CDR3 sequence is 12 residues long. The V end lost 7 bases, the J end lost 8 bases, and 14 bases lay between the germline ends. Germline CDR1 reads MDHEN; CDR2 reads SYDVKM. DNA for the CDR3: TGTGCCAGCAACGTCCCTAATGACGAAGCTTTCTTT. Its translation is CASNVPNDEAFF.

This clonotype was counted only a few times. This CDR3 reads CSALEDSIYGYTF. As DNA, the CDR3 is TGCAGCGCCCTAGAGGACAGCATCTATGGCTACACCTTC. The chain recombines TRBV29-1 with TRBJ1-2; possible D gene TRBD1, 6 bases. The CDR3 has 13 residues. Germline-derived CDR1 and CDR2 are SQVTM and ANQGSEA. The V and J ends lost 7 bases and 4 bases respectively, with 16 bases between them.

This clonotype has more than one count but fewer than ten. The chain combines TRBV7-6 with TRBJ2-7, with a tentative D call TRBD2 (6 bases). This CDR3 has 16 residues. V gave up 1 base and J gave up 6 bases, with 19 bases separating them. Germline loops: CDR1 SGHVS, CDR2 FNYEAQ. For the CDR3, the DNA is TGTGCCAGCAGCTTAGGTTCAGCGGGTACCCGCGGCGAGCAGTACTTC. Protein product: CASSLGSAGTRGEQYF.

The chain links TRBV7-9 to TRBJ2-3; 14 bases line up with TRBD2. The germline V gene encodes CDR1 SEHNR and CDR2 FQNEAQ (reference sequence). The trim removed 5 bases at V and 10 bases at J, leaving 11 bases unmatched. The CDR3 contains 16 residues. The CDR3 loop is CASSATSGLAGVAQYF. CDR3 DNA: TGTGCCAGCAGCGCCACGTCGGGACTAGCGGGAGTCGCGCAGTATTTT.

The chain carries TRBV29-1 and TRBJ1-1; a weak D match, TRBD1 (5 bases). Per germline, CDR1 SQVTM and CDR2 ANQGSEA. The CDR3 spans 14 residues. V was shortened by 7 bases and J by 0 bases, with 15 bases between the two germline ends. Here the CDR3 DNA reads TGCAGCGCTAGGGACGGCCCCATGAACACTGAAGCTTTCTTT. It translates to CSARDGPMNTEAFF.

Comments on this clonotype: One end of the junction varies from germline; a read error may be responsible. V is TRBV25-1 and J is TRBJ1-2; 8 nucleotides line up with TRBD1. The CDR3 loop spans 15 amino acids. Germline CDR1 and CDR2: MGHDK and SYGVNS. This CDR3 is CASSAPGQALEGCTF. The CDR3 region has the DNA TGTGCCAGCAGCGCACCGGGACAGGCTTTGGAGGGCTGCACCTTC.

The V call is TRBV6-2 or TRBV6-3, the J call TRBJ1-4, with D maybe TRBD1 (6 bases). The CDR3 runs 15 residues. Germline CDR1 is MNHEY and CDR2 is SVGEGT. V lost 2 bases and J lost 7, with 14 bases in between. CDR3 nucleotide sequence: TGTGCCAGCAGTTACGGCCCGGGGGCGAGTGAAAAACTGTTTTTT. The encoded protein is CASSYGPGASEKLFF.

V gene TRBV20-1 combines with J gene TRBJ2-3; D not resolved. Germline CDR1 reads DFQATT; CDR2 reads SNEGSKA (reference sequence). The length of the CDR3 is 15 residues. V was cut by 1 base and J by 2 bases, with 13 bases left in between. DNA of the CDR3: TGCAGTGCTAGAGTAGAGTGGTTGGACACAGATACGCAGTATTTT. It encodes CSARVEWLDTDTQYF.

The J gene is TRBJ1-2, the V gene TRBV7-2, with 11 bases fitting TRBD1. CDR1 is SGHTA, CDR2 FQGNSA, per germline. This CDR3 contains 15 residues. V was clipped by 5 bases and J by 7 bases; unmatched bases: 9. The CDR3 DNA sequence: TGTGCCAGCAGCGGATCCCGGGACAGGGGGTTTGGCTACACCTTC. Translating gives CASSGSRDRGFGYTF.

Comment on this clonotype: A read error is possible here, since a much larger clone lies one base away. The chain combines TRBV20-1 with TRBJ2-7, with D possibly matching TRBD2 (5 bases). The J call may be incorrect, as the DNA end agrees better with TRBJ2-5. The CDR3 consists of 15 residues. Germline assignment: CDR1 DFQATT and CDR2 SNEGSKA (reference sequence). The CDR3 sequence: CSASGSSTYRETQYF. The CDR3, as DNA: TGCAGTGCTAGCGGCTCTAGCACGTACAGAGAGACCCAGTACTTC.

CDR3 coding DNA: TGTGCCAGCAGCCCGAGCTGGACAGACTCCTACGAGCAGTACTTC. It specifies CASSPSWTDSYEQYF. The chain carries TRBV7-4 and TRBJ2-7, with D perhaps TRBD1 (6 bases). The germline V gene has CDR1 SGHVT and CDR2 SQSDAQ. The CDR3 sequence is 15 residues long. Trimming took off 5 bases at V and 0 bases at J, with 14 bases between the two ends.

Only a few counts were recorded for this clonotype. This chain uses TRBV4-1 with TRBJ2-5; 9 nucleotides align to TRBD2. V lost 0 bases and J lost 0; bases outside the gene matches: 8. Germline lookup yields CDR1 MGHRA and CDR2 YSYEKL. The CDR3 consists of 18 residues. DNA for the CDR3: TGCGCCAGCAGCCAAGAGTCGGAACTAGCGGGCTACCAAGAGACCCAGTACTTC. Its protein is CASSQESELAGYQETQYF.

The sample holds a few counts of this clonotype. The chain couples TRBV29-1 to TRBJ2-1; tentative D call: TRBD1 (6 bases). V lost 4 bases, J lost 8 bases, and 9 bases lay in between. This CDR3 region has 11 residues. CDR1 is SQVTM and CDR2 is ANQGSEA in the germline V gene. The CDR3 sequence is CSVGRGDEQFF. CDR3 DNA: TGCAGCGTTGGCAGGGGCGATGAGCAGTTCTTC.

The chain is built from TRBV5-1 and TRBJ2-4; D remains ambiguous. Germline lookup yields CDR1 SGHRS and CDR2 YFSETQ. CDR3 size: 13 residues. Deletions cut 3 bases from V and 3 bases from J, with 7 bases between. CDR3: CASSSKGKNIQYF. As DNA, the CDR3 is TGCGCCAGCAGCTCCAAAGGCAAAAACATTCAGTACTTC.

The chain carries TRBV10-3 and TRBJ2-7, with 10 bases that match TRBD1. Germline-derived CDR1 and CDR2 are ENHRY and SYGVKD. CDR3 size: 11 residues. J was trimmed by 9 bases and V by 10 bases; bases with no gene match: 6. This CDR3 is CATGTGEVQYF. The CDR3 region has the DNA TGTGCCACCGGGACAGGGGAGGTGCAGTACTTC.

This sequence joins TRBV7-3 and TRBJ2-4; 11 nucleotides match TRBD2. This CDR3 has 17 residues. Looked up from germline, CDR1 is SGHTA and CDR2 is FQGTGA. The V and J ends lost 1 base and 3 bases, in that order; junction bases with no gene match: 5. In DNA, the CDR3 is TGTGCCAGCAGCTTAATGGGGCTAGCGGGAGGCAAAAACATTCAGTACTTC. It yields the protein CASSLMGLAGGKNIQYF.

This clonotype was seen a handful of times. The chain recombines TRBV19 with TRBJ2-3; TRBD1 matches at 9 bases. Germline lookup yields CDR1 LNHDA and CDR2 SQIVND (reference sequence). The trim removed 6 bases at V and 4 bases at J, leaving 5 bases unmatched. The CDR3 contains 14 residues. This CDR3 is CASRPTGGPDTQYF. CDR3 DNA sequence: TGTGCCAGTAGACCCACAGGGGGCCCAGATACGCAGTATTTT.

The chain uses TRBV5-1 and TRBJ2-1; TRBD2 might be the D (5 bases). From germline, CDR1 is SGHRS and CDR2 YFSETQ. The CDR3 consists of 14 residues. V dropped 2 bases and J dropped 7 bases, with 13 bases sitting between them. For the CDR3, the DNA is TGCGCCAGCAGCTTCGGGTCGACGGGGAATGAGCAGTTCTTC. It codes for CASSFGSTGNEQFF.

The chain has TRBV4-1 and TRBJ2-3, with 8 positions matching TRBD2. V lost 4 bases, J lost 4 bases, and 7 bases stayed unmatched. This CDR3 is 15 amino acids long. Germline V gene lookup returns CDR1 MGHRA and CDR2 YSYEKL. The chain's CDR3 is CASSPPQRGPDTQYF. The CDR3 DNA reads as TGCGCCAGCAGCCCTCCCCAGCGGGGGCCAGATACGCAGTATTTT.